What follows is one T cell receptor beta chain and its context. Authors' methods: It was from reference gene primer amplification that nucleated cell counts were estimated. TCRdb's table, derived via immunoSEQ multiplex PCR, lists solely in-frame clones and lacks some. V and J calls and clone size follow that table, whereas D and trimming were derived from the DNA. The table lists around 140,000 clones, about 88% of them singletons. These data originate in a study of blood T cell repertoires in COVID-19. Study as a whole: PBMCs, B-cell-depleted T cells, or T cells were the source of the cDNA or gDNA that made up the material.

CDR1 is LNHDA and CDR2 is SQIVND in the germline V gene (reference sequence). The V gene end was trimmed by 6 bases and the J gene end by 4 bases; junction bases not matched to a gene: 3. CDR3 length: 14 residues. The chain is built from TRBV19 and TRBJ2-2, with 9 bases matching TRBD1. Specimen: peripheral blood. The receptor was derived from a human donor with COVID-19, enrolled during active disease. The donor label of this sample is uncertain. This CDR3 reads CASRATGGTGELFF. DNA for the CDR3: TGTGCCAGTAGAGCGACAGGGGGCACCGGGGAGCTGTTTTTT.